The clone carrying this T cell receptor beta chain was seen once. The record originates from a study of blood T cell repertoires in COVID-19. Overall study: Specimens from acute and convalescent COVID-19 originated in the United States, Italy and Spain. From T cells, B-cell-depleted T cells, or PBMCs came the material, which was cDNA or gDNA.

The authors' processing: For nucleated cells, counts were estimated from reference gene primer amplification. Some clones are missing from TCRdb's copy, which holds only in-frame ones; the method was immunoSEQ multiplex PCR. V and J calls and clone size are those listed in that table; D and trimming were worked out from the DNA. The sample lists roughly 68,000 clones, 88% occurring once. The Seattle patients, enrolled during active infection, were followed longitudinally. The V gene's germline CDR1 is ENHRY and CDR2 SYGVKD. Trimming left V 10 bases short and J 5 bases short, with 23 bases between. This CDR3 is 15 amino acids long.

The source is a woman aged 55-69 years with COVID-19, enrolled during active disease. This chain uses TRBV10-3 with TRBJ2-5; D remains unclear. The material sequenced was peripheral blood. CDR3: CATSPVIAPMETQYF. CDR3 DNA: TGTGCCACGAGCCCCGTGATCGCCCCAATGGAGACCCAGTACTTC.